Listed here are 11 T cell receptor beta chains from one sample, sequenced in a study of T cell responses to AZD1222 COVID-19 vaccine. Assay used: immunoSEQ multiplex PCR; TCRdb lists only in-frame clones, some missing. Here the sample spans around 120,000 clones, around 89% being singletons. Sequencing was performed on peripheral blood, taken 28 days after the second AZD1222 dose. All receptors come from an adult who received the AZD1222 COVID-19 vaccine.

The rearrangement links TRBV3-1 (or the pseudogene TRBV3-2) to TRBJ2-7, with D unresolved. Germline V lookup: CDR1 LGHDT, CDR2 YNNKEL (reference sequence). The V end lost 4 bases, the J end lost 6 bases, and 16 bases lay between the germline ends. The CDR3 extends over 14 amino acids. Here the CDR3 reads CASSPLTPFSEQYF. The CDR3 DNA is TGTGCCAGCAGCCCCCTGACCCCGTTCAGCGAGCAGTACTTC.

The CDR3 loop is CASRSGSLLLTYNEQFF. In nucleotides, the CDR3 is TGTGCCAGCAGGTCTGGGTCCCTCCTTCTCACCTACAATGAGCAGTTCTTC. The chain has TRBV9 and TRBJ2-1; D is uncertain. This CDR3 region has 17 residues. The germline gives CDR1 SGDLS, CDR2 YYNGEE. With 5 bases removed from V and 2 bases from J, the gap between germline ends came to 20 bases.

This clone was recorded once. CDR3: CASSLEARVYEQYF. In nucleotides, the CDR3 is TGCGCCAGCAGCTTGGAGGCCAGGGTCTACGAGCAGTACTTC. The rearrangement uses TRBV5-1 and TRBJ2-7; D might be TRBD1 (5 bases). Germline CDR1 is SGHRS and CDR2 is YFSETQ. The ends were cut back, 0 bases at V and 3 bases at J, with 10 bases in the middle. The CDR3 totals 14 residues.

CDR3 coding DNA: TGCGCCAGCACCCCGAAGACGTACAATCAGCCCCAGCATTTT. Its protein is CASTPKTYNQPQHF. The chain couples TRBV10-2 to TRBJ1-5; D ambiguous. Trimming removed 7 bases at V and 3 bases at J, with 13 bases between. Looked up from germline, CDR1 is WSHSY and CDR2 is SAAADI. The CDR3 extends over 14 amino acids.

CDR3: CASSLTPLAPNTGELFF. For the CDR3, the DNA is TGCGCCAGCAGCCTAACACCACTAGCTCCGAACACCGGGGAGCTGTTTTTT. The V gene is TRBV5-1, the J gene TRBJ2-2, with D possibly TRBD2 on 6 matching bases. The germline V gene encodes CDR1 SGHRS and CDR2 YFSETQ. Deletions cut 4 bases from V and 0 bases from J, with 16 bases between. This CDR3 has 17 residues. The full variable domain, with the rest looked up from reference TRBV5-1 and TRBJ2-2, is KAGVTQTPRYLIKTRGQQVTLSCSPISGHRSVSWYQQTPGQGLQFLFEYFSETQRNKGNFPGRFSGRQFSNSRSEMNVSTLELGDSALYLCASSLTPLAPNTGELFFGEGSRLTVL.

The rearrangement links TRBV6-4 to TRBJ1-1, with a possible D match to TRBD1 (5 bases). V lost 6 bases and J lost 3, with 11 bases in between. The CDR3 totals 13 residues. Germline V gives CDR1 MRHNA, CDR2 SNTAGT. The CDR3 DNA follows: TGTGCCAGCAGGGGGGACTTCCACACTGAAGCTTTCTTT. This sequence encodes CASRGDFHTEAFF.

The chain joins TRBV3-1 (or the pseudogene TRBV3-2) to TRBJ1-3, with D uncertain. From germline, CDR1 is LGHDT and CDR2 YNNKEL (reference sequence). CDR3 length: 12 amino acids. Between the trimmed V and J ends, which lost 0 bases and 3 bases, there was a span of 0 bases. The CDR3 coding sequence is TGTGCCAGCAGCCAAGATGGAAACACCATATATTTT. Its protein is CASSQDGNTIYF.

The rearrangement uses TRBV4-1 and TRBJ1-1; D ambiguous. CDR3 length: 18 amino acids. Germline V gene data show CDR1 as MGHRA and CDR2 as YSYEKL. With 3 bases removed from V and 1 base from J, the gap between germline ends came to 21 bases. CDR3 DNA: TGCGCCAGCAGCCAGCCTGTTCTGAGACCTGGATCGAACACTGAAGCTTTCTTT. It yields the protein CASSQPVLRPGSNTEAFF.

As regards this clone: A read error may account for a junction end that differs from germline. The gene calls are TRBV7-7 and TRBJ1-1; D is perhaps TRBD1 (5 bases). Germline CDR1 SSHAT, CDR2 FNYEAQ (reference sequence). The CDR3 has 13 residues. The CDR3 is CASSPGLNTEAFF. The CDR3 DNA is TGTGCTAGCAGCCCGGGACTGAACACTGAAGCTTTCTTT.

The table lists this clone with a count of one. V gene TRBV25-1 combines with J gene TRBJ2-5, with a weak D call TRBD2 (7 bases). The length of the CDR3 is 16 residues. Germline V gives CDR1 MGHDK, CDR2 SYGVNS. The V gene lost 6 bases and the J gene lost 5 bases, with 22 bases spanning the gap. For the CDR3, the DNA is TGTGCCAGCAGCCCCCGAAGGGGGAGGGAGCGGGAGACCCAGTACTTC. Encoded protein: CASSPRRGRERETQYF.

This clone was observed once. The rearrangement uses TRBV6-1 and TRBJ2-7; no definite D call. Germline CDR1 is MNHNS and CDR2 is SASEGT. The CDR3 spans 13 residues. V was cut by 0 bases and J by 6 bases, with 9 bases left in between. Here the CDR3 reads CASSEAKLGEQYF. CDR3 bases: TGTGCCAGCAGTGAAGCGAAGCTAGGCGAGCAGTACTTC.